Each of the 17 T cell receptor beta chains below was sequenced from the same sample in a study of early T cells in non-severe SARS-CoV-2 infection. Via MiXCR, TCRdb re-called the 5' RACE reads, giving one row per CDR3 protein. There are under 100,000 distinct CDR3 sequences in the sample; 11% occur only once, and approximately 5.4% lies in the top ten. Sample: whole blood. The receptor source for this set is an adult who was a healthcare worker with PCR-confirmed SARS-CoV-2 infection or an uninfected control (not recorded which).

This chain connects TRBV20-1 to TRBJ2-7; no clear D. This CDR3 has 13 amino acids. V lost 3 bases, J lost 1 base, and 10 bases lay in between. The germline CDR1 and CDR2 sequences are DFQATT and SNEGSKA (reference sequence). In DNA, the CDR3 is TGCAGTGCTAGGGACGTTCTATCCTACGAGCAGTACTTC. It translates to CSARDVLSYEQYF.

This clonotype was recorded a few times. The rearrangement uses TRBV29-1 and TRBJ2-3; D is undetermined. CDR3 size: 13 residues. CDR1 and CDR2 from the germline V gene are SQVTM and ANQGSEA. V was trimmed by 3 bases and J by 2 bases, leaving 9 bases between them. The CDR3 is CSVEWQTTDTQYF. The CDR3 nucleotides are TGCAGCGTTGAGTGGCAGACCACAGATACGCAGTATTTT.

As DNA, the CDR3 is TGCAGCGTTGACTTGGGACAGGGGGCGGATGGCTACACCTTC. This encodes CSVDLGQGADGYTF. The rearrangement joins TRBV29-1 to TRBJ1-2, with 12 nucleotides matching TRBD1. The CDR3 is made up of 14 amino acids. Germline CDR1 SQVTM, CDR2 ANQGSEA. Trimming took 3 bases from V and 6 from J; bases not matched to a gene: 5.

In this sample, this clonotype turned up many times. CDR3 region: CATSAYNEQFF. The CDR3 nucleotides are TGTGCCACCAGCGCTTACAATGAGCAGTTCTTC. The genes are TRBV15 and TRBJ2-1, with D unresolved. The CDR3 runs to 11 residues. V lost 5 bases to trimming and J lost 4 bases, with 3 bases between them. In germline, CDR1 is LNHNV, CDR2 YYDKDF (reference sequence).

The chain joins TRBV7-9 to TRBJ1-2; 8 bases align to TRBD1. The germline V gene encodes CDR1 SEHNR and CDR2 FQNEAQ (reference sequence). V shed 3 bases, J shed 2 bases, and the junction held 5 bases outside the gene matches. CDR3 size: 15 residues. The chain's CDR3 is CASSFTGQGNYGYTF. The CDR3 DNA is TGTGCCAGCAGCTTTACCGGACAGGGAAACTATGGCTACACCTTC.

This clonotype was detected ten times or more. In DNA form, the CDR3 reads TGTGCCACCAGTGATTTACAGGAGGGAGTTGAAGCTTTCTTT. Protein product: CATSDLQEGVEAFF. The chain combines TRBV24-1 with TRBJ1-1, with D tentatively TRBD1 (5 bases). CDR3 length equals 14 residues. V was trimmed by 1 base and J by 7 bases, leaving 12 bases between them. Germline values: CDR1 KGHDR, CDR2 SFDVKD.

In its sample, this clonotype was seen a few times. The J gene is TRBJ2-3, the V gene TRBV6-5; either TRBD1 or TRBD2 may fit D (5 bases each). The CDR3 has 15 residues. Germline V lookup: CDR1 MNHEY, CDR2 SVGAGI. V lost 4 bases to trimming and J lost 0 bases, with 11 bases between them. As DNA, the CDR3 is TGTGCCAGCAGTTTCGCCCGGGACAGCACAGATACGCAGTATTTT. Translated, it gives CASSFARDSTDTQYF.

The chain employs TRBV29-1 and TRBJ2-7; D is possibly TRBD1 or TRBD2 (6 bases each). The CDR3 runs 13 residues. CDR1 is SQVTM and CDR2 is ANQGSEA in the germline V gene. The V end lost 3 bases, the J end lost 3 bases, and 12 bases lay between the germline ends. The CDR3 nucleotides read TGCAGCGTTGAGGGCAGGGGAGGCTACGAGCAGTACTTC. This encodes CSVEGRGGYEQYF.

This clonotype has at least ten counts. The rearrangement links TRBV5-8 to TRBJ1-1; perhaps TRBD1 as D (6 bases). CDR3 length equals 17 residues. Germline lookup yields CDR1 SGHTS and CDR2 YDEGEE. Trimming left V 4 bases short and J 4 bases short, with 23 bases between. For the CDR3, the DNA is TGTGCCAGCAGCCAGGGACACCTAATGCGACGGAGCACTGAAGCTTTCTTT. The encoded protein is CASSQGHLMRRSTEAFF.

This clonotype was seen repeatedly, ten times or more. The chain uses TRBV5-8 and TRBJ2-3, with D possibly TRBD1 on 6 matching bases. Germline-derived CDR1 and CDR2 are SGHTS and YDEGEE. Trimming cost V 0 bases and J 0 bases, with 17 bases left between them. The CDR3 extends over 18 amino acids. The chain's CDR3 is CASSLAWTATSSTDTQYF. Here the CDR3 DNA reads TGTGCCAGCAGCTTGGCATGGACAGCAACTTCTAGCACAGATACGCAGTATTTT.

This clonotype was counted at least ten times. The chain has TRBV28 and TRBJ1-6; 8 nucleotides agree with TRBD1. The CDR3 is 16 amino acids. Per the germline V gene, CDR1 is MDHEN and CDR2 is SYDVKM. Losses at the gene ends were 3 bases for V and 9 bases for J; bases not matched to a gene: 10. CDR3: CASSFVRTGSSSPLHF. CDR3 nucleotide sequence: TGTGCCAGCAGTTTCGTTAGGACAGGGTCAAGTTCACCCCTCCACTTT. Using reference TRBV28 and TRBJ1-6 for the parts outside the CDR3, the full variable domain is DVKVTQSSRYLVKRTGEKVFLECVQDMDHENMFWYRQDPGLGLRLIYFSYDVKMKEKGDIPEGYSVSREKKERFSLILESASTNQTSMYLCASSFVRTGSSSPLHFGNGTRLTVT.

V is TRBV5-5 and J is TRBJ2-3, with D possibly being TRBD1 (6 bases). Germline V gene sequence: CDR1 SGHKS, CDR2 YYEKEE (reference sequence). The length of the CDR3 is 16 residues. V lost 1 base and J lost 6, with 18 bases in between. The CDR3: CASSLRTDRMGDTQYF. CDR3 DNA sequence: TGTGCCAGCAGCTTGCGGACAGACAGGATGGGGGATACGCAGTATTTT.

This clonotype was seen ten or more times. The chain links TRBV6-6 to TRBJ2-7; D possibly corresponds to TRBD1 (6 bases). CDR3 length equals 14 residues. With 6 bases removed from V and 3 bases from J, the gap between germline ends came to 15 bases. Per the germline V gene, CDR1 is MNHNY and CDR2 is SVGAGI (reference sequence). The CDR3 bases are TGTGCCAGCAGCAGACAGGCCCTAGGCTACGAGCAGTACTTC. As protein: CASSRQALGYEQYF.

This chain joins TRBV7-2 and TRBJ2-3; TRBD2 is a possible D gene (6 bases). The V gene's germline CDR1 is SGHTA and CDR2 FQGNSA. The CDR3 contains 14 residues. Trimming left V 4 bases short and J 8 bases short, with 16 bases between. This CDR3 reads CASSSGLLGGTQYF. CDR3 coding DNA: TGTGCCAGCAGCTCGGGACTTCTCGGGGGTACGCAGTATTTT.

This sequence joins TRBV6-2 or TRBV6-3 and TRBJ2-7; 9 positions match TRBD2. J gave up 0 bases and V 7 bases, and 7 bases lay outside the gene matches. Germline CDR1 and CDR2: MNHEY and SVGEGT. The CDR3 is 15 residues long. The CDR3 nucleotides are TGTGCCAGCAAAGGGCTAGCGGGGATCTCCTACGAGCAGTACTTC. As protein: CASKGLAGISYEQYF.

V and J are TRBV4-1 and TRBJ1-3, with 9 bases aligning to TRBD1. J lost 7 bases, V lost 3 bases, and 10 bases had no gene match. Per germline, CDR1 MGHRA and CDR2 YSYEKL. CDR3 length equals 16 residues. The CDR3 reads CASSQGQGTSINTIYF. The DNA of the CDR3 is TGCGCCAGCAGCCAGGGACAGGGAACGAGTATCAACACCATATATTTT.

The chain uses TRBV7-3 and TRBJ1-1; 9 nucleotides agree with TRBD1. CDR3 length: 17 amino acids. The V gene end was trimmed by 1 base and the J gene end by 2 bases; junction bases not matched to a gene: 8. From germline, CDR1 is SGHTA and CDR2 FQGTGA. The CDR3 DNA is TGTGCCAGCAGCTTAAATCCTCCGGGACAGGGAAACACTGAAGCTTTCTTT. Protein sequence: CASSLNPPGQGNTEAFF.